A selection of T cell receptor beta chains follows, all from one sample in a study of shared clonotypes between healthy human individuals. Clones were read by immunoSEQ multiplex PCR, and TCRdb kept only the in-frame ones, dropping some. This sample yields roughly 2.2 million clones, of which just under 95% are seen a single time; around 0.4% belongs to the top ten. The sample taken for sequencing was naive CD4+ T cells from PBMCs. All receptors derive from a young man in good health. Some clones in this sample may be carry-over from other donors' samples. CDR3s include the opening cysteine and the closing phenylalanine or tryptophan. D genes are given only for firm matches. Not every row has a clone size; where given, it reads once, few, many or a size class.

cdr3_aa cdr3_nt j_call clone_size v_call d_call
CASSFVPISMNTEAFF TGCGCCAGCAGCTTTGTGCCTATCTCCATGAACACTGAAGCTTTCTTT TRBJ1-1 NA TRBV5-1 NA
CASSQGRTDTQYF TGCGCCAGCAGCCAGGGACGCACAGATACGCAGTATTTT TRBJ2-3 NA TRBV5-1 NA
CASSYQVDEQFF TGTGCCAGCAGTTACCAGGTCGATGAGCAGTTCTTC TRBJ2-1 NA TRBV6-6 NA
CASSEGRGAGGYTF TGCGCCAGCAGTGAGGGACGGGGGGCCGGTGGCTACACCTTC TRBJ1-2 NA TRBV10-1 NA
CASSPQVLETQYF TGTGCCAGCAGTCCCCAGGTATTGGAGACCCAGTACTTC TRBJ2-5 NA TRBV27 NA
CASIQVPGATGNTIYF TGCGCCAGCATCCAAGTGCCAGGAGCTACTGGAAACACCATATATTTT TRBJ1-3 once TRBV5-1 NA
CASSSANQPQHF TGTGCCAGCAGCTCGGCCAATCAGCCCCAGCATTTT TRBJ1-5 NA TRBV5-6 NA
CASSLDGGGDTQPQHF TGCGCCAGCAGCTTGGATGGAGGGGGCGATACTCAGCCCCAGCATTTT TRBJ1-5 NA TRBV5-1 TRBD1
CASSLAPGLAGDEQYF TGCGCCAGCAGCTTGGCCCCTGGACTAGCAGGGGACGAGCAGTACTTC TRBJ2-7 NA TRBV5-1 TRBD2
CASKERDSSYEQYF TGTGCCAGTAAGGAGCGGGATTCCAGCTACGAGCAGTACTTC TRBJ2-7 once TRBV19 TRBD2
CASSRGGPMNTEAFF TGTGCCAGCAGCCGAGGCGGTCCCATGAACACTGAAGCTTTCTTT TRBJ1-1 NA TRBV11-3 NA